A few counts support the clone carrying this T cell receptor beta chain. These data are taken from a study of T-cell memory formation after mild COVID-19. Each CDR3 protein gets one entry after TCRdb re-called the 5' RACE reads with MiXCR. The sample yields roughly 200,000 distinct CDR3 sequences, roughly 17% seen once. The CDR3 is made up of 14 amino acids. V gave up 5 bases and J gave up 3 bases, with 14 bases separating them. Sequencing was carried out using PBMCs or a T cell subset sorted from them (not recorded which). This TCR was recovered from an adult woman who had mild COVID-19 (a few samples of this study predate the infection). Cell type and time point are not known. This rearrangement joins TRBV12-3 or TRBV12-4 to TRBJ2-7, with unresolved D. This CDR3 is CASSLGRSNYEQYF. CDR3 in DNA: TGTGCCAGCAGTCTCGGACGGTCAAACTACGAGCAGTACTTC.